This is a list of T cell receptor beta chains from one sample in a study of T cell responses to AZD1222 COVID-19 vaccine. Sequenced by immunoSEQ multiplex PCR; TCRdb stores in-frame clones only, minus some. Among around 99,000 clones, about 88% were seen once, and the ten largest hold under 20%. Sequencing used peripheral blood, obtained on day 0 of AZD1222 vaccination. The receptors come from an adult in good health. Each CDR3 is given with its conserved first and last residue. Fields, in order: V gene, D gene, clone size, J gene, CDR3 protein, CDR3 DNA. D genes are given only for firm matches. Clone size is shown for a subset of rows, as once, few, many or a class of expanded clone.

TRBV28,.,.,TRBJ2-7,CATSSYEQYF,TGTGCCACCTCTAGCTACGAGCAGTACTTC
TRBV5-1,.,.,TRBJ1-2,CASSLDRLYGYTF,TGCGCCAGCAGCCTCGACAGACTATATGGCTACACCTTC
TRBV9,.,.,TRBJ1-3,CASSVRQAGSGNTIYF,TGTGCCAGCAGCGTGAGACAGGCAGGCTCTGGAAACACCATATATTTT
TRBV5-1,TRBD1,.,TRBJ1-4,CASSLQGGSTNEKLFF,TGCGCCAGCAGCTTACAGGGGGGTTCAACTAATGAAAAACTGTTTTTT
TRBV15,.,once,TRBJ1-1,CATSRDPGRNTEAFF,TGTGCCACCAGCAGAGATCCGGGGAGGAACACTGAAGCTTTCTTT
TRBV11-3,.,once,TRBJ2-1,CASSEDSLRYNEQFF,TGTGCCAGCAGCGAAGATAGCTTGCGATACAATGAGCAGTTCTTC
TRBV7-2,TRBD2,.,TRBJ2-5,CASSHRAGQETQYF,TGTGCCAGCAGCCACCGAGCGGGGCAAGAGACCCAGTACTTC
TRBV11-2,.,.,TRBJ1-2,CASSLVPGGNYGYTF,TGTGCCAGCAGCTTAGTCCCGGGGGGAAACTATGGCTACACCTTC
TRBV11-3,TRBD1,.,TRBJ1-6,CASSLRGGNSPLHF,TGTGCCAGCAGCTTACGAGGGGGCAATTCACCCCTCCACTTT
TRBV30,TRBD2,.,TRBJ2-5,CAWSLSGGWEKTQYF,TGTGCCTGGAGTCTAAGCGGGGGGTGGGAGAAGACCCAGTACTTC
TRBV11-2,.,.,TRBJ2-7,CASSLDSLAHTTYEQYF,TGTGCCAGCAGCTTAGACTCCCTAGCCCACACGACGTACGAGCAGTACTTC
TRBV5-1,.,.,TRBJ1-1,CASSSGGLRPRNTEAFF,TGCGCCAGCAGCTCGGGGGGACTCAGACCCCGGAACACTGAAGCTTTCTTT
TRBV7-9,.,.,TRBJ2-1,CASSLGGEGLYEQFF,TGTGCCAGCAGCTTAGGTGGAGAGGGTCTGTATGAGCAGTTCTTC
TRBV6-2/TRBV6-3,TRBD1,.,TRBJ1-5,CASSSQGATQPQHF,TGTGCCAGCAGTTCACAGGGGGCTACTCAGCCCCAGCATTTT
TRBV2,TRBD1,.,TRBJ1-1,CATGQGPNTEAFF,TGTGCCACCGGACAGGGACCGAACACTGAAGCTTTCTTT
TRBV5-5,.,.,TRBJ1-5,CASSLWGNQPQHF,TGTGCCAGCAGCTTGTGGGGAAATCAGCCCCAGCATTTT
TRBV15,.,once,TRBJ1-1,CATSAGTLEAFF,TGTGCCACCAGCGCAGGGACTCTCGAAGCTTTCTTT
TRBV28,.,.,TRBJ2-5,CASSLGTQGETQYF,TGTGCCAGCAGTTTAGGGACCCAAGGAGAGACCCAGTACTTC
TRBV2,TRBD2,.,TRBJ2-1,CASSPSGSLYNEQFF,TGTGCCAGCAGCCCCAGCGGGAGTCTTTACAATGAGCAGTTCTTC
TRBV7-9,.,once,TRBJ1-2,CASSLDPQNYGYTF,TGTGCCAGCAGCTTAGACCCCCAGAACTATGGCTACACCTTC
TRBV7-2,.,.,TRBJ1-1,CASSSSLLSWNTEAFF,TGTGCCAGCAGCTCTAGCCTCCTTTCTTGGAACACTGAAGCTTTCTTT
TRBV30,.,.,TRBJ2-1,CALRTDSLLYEQFF,TGTGCCCTGCGAACGGACAGTCTACTGTATGAGCAGTTCTTC
TRBV5-6,TRBD1,.,TRBJ2-1,CASTFWTGQIFNEQFF,TGTGCCAGCACCTTCTGGACAGGGCAGATTTTCAATGAGCAGTTCTTC
TRBV9,.,.,TRBJ1-6,CASSVGGAGGISPLHF,TGTGCCAGCAGCGTAGGTGGGGCGGGGGGGATTTCACCCCTCCACTTT
TRBV9,.,.,TRBJ2-5,CASSVDGRVTGETQYF,TGTGCCAGCAGCGTAGATGGCAGGGTGACGGGAGAGACCCAGTACTTC
TRBV30,.,once,TRBJ2-1,CAWSVRGKEQFF,TGTGCCTGGAGTGTACGGGGGAAAGAGCAGTTCTTC
TRBV5-6,.,.,TRBJ2-5,CASSLRSRLQETQYF,TGTGCCAGCAGCTTGAGGTCCAGACTTCAAGAGACCCAGTACTTC
TRBV6-5,.,.,TRBJ1-6,CASSYSMDTSPLHF,TGTGCCAGCAGTTACTCGATGGACACCTCACCCCTCCACTTT
TRBV3-1/TRBV3-2,.,.,TRBJ2-3,CASSQDPSTQYF,TGTGCCAGCAGCCAAGACCCTAGTACGCAGTATTTT
TRBV2,TRBD1,.,TRBJ1-5,CASSGPGTGSQPQHF,TGTGCCAGCAGCGGTCCCGGGACAGGGAGCCAGCCCCAGCATTTT
TRBV28,.,once,TRBJ2-7,CASSLRGNSYEQYF,TGTGCCAGCAGTTTACGCGGGAACTCCTACGAGCAGTACTTC
TRBV5-4,TRBD1,.,TRBJ2-1,CASSLPAGTGISSSYNEQFF,TGTGCCAGCAGCTTGCCCGCCGGGACAGGAATATCCAGCTCCTACAATGAGCAGTTCTTC
TRBV28,.,once,TRBJ2-7,CASSSGAYEQYF,TGTGCCAGCAGCTCAGGGGCCTACGAGCAGTACTTC
TRBV5-1,.,.,TRBJ1-4,CASSPRGSTNEKLFF,TGCGCCAGCAGCCCCCGCGGATCAACTAATGAAAAACTGTTTTTT
TRBV9,.,.,TRBJ1-1,CASSGTENTEAFF,TGTGCCAGCAGCGGGACAGAGAACACTGAAGCTTTCTTT
TRBV5-5,.,.,TRBJ1-2,CASSLAVGNYGYTF,TGTGCCAGCAGCTTGGCCGTTGGGAACTATGGCTACACCTTC
TRBV2,.,.,TRBJ1-3,CASRDRSSGNTIYF,TGTGCCAGCAGGGACAGATCCTCTGGAAACACCATATATTTT
TRBV30,.,once,TRBJ1-2,CAWAGGRGYGYTF,TGTGCCTGGGCCGGTGGCAGGGGTTATGGCTACACCTTC
TRBV25-1,.,once,TRBJ2-1,CASRTNNEQFF,TGTGCCAGCAGAACAAACAATGAGCAGTTCTTC
TRBV28,.,.,TRBJ1-5,CASRSGVFSNQPQHF,TGTGCCAGCAGATCAGGGGTCTTTAGCAATCAGCCCCAGCATTTT
TRBV18,.,.,TRBJ1-1,CASSPLAAEAFF,TGTGCCAGCTCACCATTGGCCGCAGAAGCTTTCTTT
TRBV6-5,.,once,TRBJ2-7,CASRAQGQPGGEQYF,TGTGCCAGCAGGGCACAAGGACAGCCTGGGGGTGAGCAGTACTTC
TRBV9,.,.,TRBJ1-5,CASSVGSNQPQHF,TGTGCCAGCAGCGTAGGGAGCAATCAGCCCCAGCATTTT
TRBV9,TRBD1,.,TRBJ1-3,CASSVGDRGLSSGNTIYF,TGTGCCAGCAGCGTAGGGGACAGGGGCCTCAGCTCTGGAAACACCATATATTTT
TRBV6-2/TRBV6-3,.,few,TRBJ1-2,CASSYSEARPYGYTF,TGTGCCAGCAGTTACAGCGAGGCGCGTCCCTATGGCTACACCTTC